These T cell receptor beta chains were read from a single sample in a study of OX40 agonist ivuxolimab in advanced cancers. Method: immunoSEQ multiplex PCR; TCRdb's copy keeps in-frame clones and lacks some. The sample holds 60,000 to 65,000 clones, 75% to 85% seen once. The specimen was CD4+ or CD8+ T cells sorted from blood, collected in a trial of the OX40 agonist ivuxolimab. These receptor sequences come from an adult with an advanced solid tumor such as melanoma, head and neck, liver or kidney cancer. Each CDR3 is given with its conserved first and last residue. D genes are given only for firm matches. The size field is filled for only some rows; it gives once, few, many or a size class.

clone_size: .
j_call: TRBJ2-4
d_call: TRBD1
v_call: TRBV5-4
cdr3_aa: CASSLVGTGWENIQYF
cdr3_nt: TGTGCCAGCAGCTTGGTCGGGACAGGGTGGGAAAACATTCAGTACTTC

clone_size: .
j_call: TRBJ1-2
d_call: TRBD1
v_call: TRBV11-1
cdr3_aa: CASSGAGGWGYTF
cdr3_nt: TGTGCCAGCAGCGGCGCAGGGGGCTGGGGCTACACCTTC

clone_size: .
j_call: TRBJ2-7
d_call: TRBD2
v_call: TRBV11-2
cdr3_aa: CASSLAGGSSDEQYF
cdr3_nt: TGTGCCAGCAGCTTAGCGGGGGGGTCGAGCGACGAGCAGTACTTC

clone_size: .
j_call: TRBJ2-2
d_call: .
v_call: TRBV27
cdr3_aa: CASSSTQGSGELFF
cdr3_nt: TGTGCCAGCAGTTCCACACAGGGTTCCGGGGAGCTGTTTTTT

clone_size: .
j_call: TRBJ2-6
d_call: .
v_call: TRBV6-6
cdr3_aa: CASSYFGSGANVLTF
cdr3_nt: TGTGCCAGCAGTTACTTTGGATCTGGGGCCAACGTCCTGACTTTC

clone_size: few
j_call: TRBJ2-3
d_call: TRBD1
v_call: TRBV2
cdr3_aa: CATAQGVTTDTQYF
cdr3_nt: TGTGCCACCGCACAGGGGGTTACGACAGATACGCAGTATTTT

clone_size: .
j_call: TRBJ2-7
d_call: .
v_call: TRBV15
cdr3_aa: CATSRDLGDNSEQYF
cdr3_nt: TGTGCCACCAGCAGAGATCTCGGTGACAACAGCGAGCAGTACTTC

clone_size: .
j_call: TRBJ1-1
d_call: .
v_call: TRBV7-9
cdr3_aa: CASSLTLGAFF
cdr3_nt: TGTGCCAGCAGCTTAACCCTGGGAGCTTTCTTT

clone_size: .
j_call: TRBJ1-1
d_call: .
v_call: TRBV10-3
cdr3_aa: CAIRGRSMNTEAFF
cdr3_nt: TGTGCCATCAGGGGGCGGAGTATGAACACTGAAGCTTTCTTT

clone_size: .
j_call: TRBJ2-5
d_call: TRBD2
v_call: TRBV30
cdr3_aa: CAWTGTSGIGTQYF
cdr3_nt: TGTGCCTGGACTGGGACTAGCGGGATTGGGACCCAGTACTTC

clone_size: once
j_call: TRBJ2-6
d_call: .
v_call: TRBV15
cdr3_aa: CATSRDLRQVSGANVLTF
cdr3_nt: TGTGCCACCAGCAGAGATCTTAGACAGGTATCTGGGGCCAACGTCCTGACTTTC

clone_size: .
j_call: TRBJ1-4
d_call: TRBD1
v_call: TRBV5-4
cdr3_aa: CASSLPRQGGVEKLFF
cdr3_nt: TGTGCCAGCAGTCTACCCCGACAGGGGGGAGTTGAAAAACTGTTTTTT

clone_size: .
j_call: TRBJ1-2
d_call: .
v_call: TRBV11-2
cdr3_aa: CASSLDHGGNTF
cdr3_nt: TGTGCCAGCAGCTTAGATCATGGGGGTAACACCTTC

clone_size: few
j_call: TRBJ2-1
d_call: .
v_call: TRBV9
cdr3_aa: CASSVALGSRGEPNEQFF
cdr3_nt: TGTGCCAGCAGCGTAGCCCTCGGGTCTCGGGGAGAACCCAATGAGCAGTTCTTC

clone_size: .
j_call: TRBJ1-2
d_call: TRBD1
v_call: TRBV15
cdr3_aa: CATSRVGTGGEMNTF
cdr3_nt: TGTGCCACCAGCAGAGTGGGGACAGGGGGCGAAATGAACACCTTC

clone_size: few
j_call: TRBJ1-1
d_call: .
v_call: TRBV9
cdr3_aa: CASSPGEGRFAKAFF
cdr3_nt: TGTGCCAGCAGCCCAGGGGAGGGGCGGTTCGCCAAAGCTTTCTTT

clone_size: .
j_call: TRBJ2-7
d_call: .
v_call: TRBV4-2
cdr3_aa: CASSQERQAGEQYF
cdr3_nt: TGTGCCAGCAGCCAAGAGAGACAGGCGGGAGAGCAGTACTTC

clone_size: .
j_call: TRBJ1-5
d_call: .
v_call: TRBV7-9
cdr3_aa: CASSLRNNQPQHF
cdr3_nt: TGTGCCAGCAGCCTCCGTAACAATCAGCCCCAGCATTTT

clone_size: .
j_call: TRBJ2-7
d_call: TRBD1
v_call: TRBV25-1
cdr3_aa: CASSEGTGIYEQYF
cdr3_nt: TGTGCCAGCAGTGAGGGGACAGGGATCTACGAGCAGTACTTC

clone_size: .
j_call: TRBJ1-2
d_call: .
v_call: TRBV5-1
cdr3_aa: CASSSIPGEVYLYTF
cdr3_nt: TGCGCCAGCAGCTCAATCCCAGGCGAAGTATACCTCTACACCTTC

clone_size: few
j_call: TRBJ1-1
d_call: .
v_call: TRBV5-1
cdr3_aa: CASSLDRNTEAFF
cdr3_nt: TGCGCCAGCAGCTTGGACAGGAACACTGAAGCTTTCTTT

clone_size: .
j_call: TRBJ2-1
d_call: TRBD2
v_call: TRBV2
cdr3_aa: CASSTGTSGGGEQFF
cdr3_nt: TGTGCCAGCAGTACCGGGACTAGCGGGGGGGGTGAGCAGTTCTTC

clone_size: few
j_call: TRBJ1-1
d_call: .
v_call: TRBV5-1
cdr3_aa: CASSLGGAAEAFF
cdr3_nt: TGCGCCAGCAGCTTGGGCGGAGCGGCTGAAGCTTTCTTT

clone_size: once
j_call: TRBJ2-2
d_call: .
v_call: TRBV2
cdr3_aa: CASKAGMGPNTGELFF
cdr3_nt: TGTGCCAGCAAGGCAGGGATGGGACCGAACACCGGGGAGCTGTTTTTT